Presented here are 25 T cell receptor beta chains from one specimen sequenced in a study of blood T cell repertoires in COVID-19. TCRdb keeps only in-frame clones here, not all; method: immunoSEQ multiplex PCR. The sample has 250,000 to 400,000 clones, 88% seen once. Material for sequencing was peripheral blood. All receptors come from a woman under 40 with COVID-19, enrolled during active disease.

This chain connects TRBV7-6 to TRBJ1-4, with 10 bases lining up with TRBD1. The V gene's germline CDR1 is SGHVS and CDR2 FNYEAQ. V was clipped by 5 bases and J by 3 bases; unmatched bases: 3. The CDR3 spans 15 residues. Written as DNA, the CDR3 is TGTGCCAGCAGCCTAGGACAGGGGGCTAATGAAAAACTGTTTTTT. Encoded protein: CASSLGQGANEKLFF. Variable domain in full (rest from reference TRBV7-6 and TRBJ1-4): GAGVSQSPRYKVTKRGQDVALRCDPISGHVSLYWYRQALGQGPEFLTYFNYEAQQDKSGLPNDRFSAERPEGSISTLTIQRTEQRDSAMYRCASSLGQGANEKLFFGSGTQLSVL.

The rearrangement links TRBV7-2 to TRBJ2-3; D ambiguous. This CDR3 region has 15 residues. The V end was cut by 2 bases, the J end by 0 bases, with 9 bases between. Germline V gene data show CDR1 as SGHTA and CDR2 as FQGNSA. The CDR3 DNA reads TGTGCCAGCAGCTTAAGAGGATCTAGCACAGATACGCAGTATTTT. This encodes CASSLRGSSTDTQYF.

This chain connects TRBV6-5 to TRBJ2-7, with 12 bases fitting TRBD2. Trimming cost V 6 bases and J 3 bases; bases outside gene matches: 6. Germline V CDR1 and CDR2: MNHEY, SVGAGI. The CDR3 runs to 15 residues. This CDR3 reads CASSTLAGGYYEQYF. The CDR3 DNA reads as TGTGCCAGCAGCACACTAGCGGGGGGATACTACGAGCAGTACTTC.

Only one count was recorded for this clone. V is TRBV6-5 and J is TRBJ1-6, with D maybe TRBD1 (5 bases). CDR3 length equals 14 residues. Germline CDR1 is MNHEY and CDR2 is SVGAGI. V was trimmed by 4 bases and J by 10 bases, leaving 14 bases between them. In DNA, the CDR3 is TGTGCCAGCAGTTCGGTGCGGGGGGACTCACCCCTCCACTTT. Its translation: CASSSVRGDSPLHF.

The CDR3 DNA reads as TGTGCCATCAGTGAGAACAGTAATGAAAAACTGTTTTTT. Encoded protein: CAISENSNEKLFF. The V gene is TRBV10-3, the J gene TRBJ1-4, with D uncertain. The CDR3 has 13 amino acids. The germline CDR1 and CDR2 sequences are ENHRY and SYGVKD. The V gene lost 2 bases and the J gene lost 4 bases, with 5 bases spanning the gap.

This clone was counted once. Here the CDR3 DNA reads TGCGCCAGCAGCCCGGGACACCCAAATGAAAAACTGTTTTTT. This translates into CASSPGHPNEKLFF. This chain joins TRBV5-1 and TRBJ1-4, with D possibly matching TRBD1 (6 bases). Germline lookup yields CDR1 SGHRS and CDR2 YFSETQ. V was trimmed by 4 bases and J by 5 bases, leaving 12 bases between them. This CDR3 contains 14 residues.

The rearrangement uses TRBV4-3 and TRBJ1-2, with D hard to call. CDR3 length: 15 residues. The germline CDR1 and CDR2 sequences are LGHNA and YSLEER. Trimming pared 1 base from V and 4 bases from J, leaving 13 bases between. CDR3 region: CASSQGTTPSYGYTF. CDR3 nucleotides: TGCGCCAGCAGCCAAGGGACTACCCCGAGCTATGGCTACACCTTC.

V gene TRBV4-3 combines with J gene TRBJ1-4; 10 nucleotides agree with TRBD1. Germline values: CDR1 LGHNA, CDR2 YSLEER. The CDR3 extends over 15 amino acids. V trimming: 4 bases; J trimming: 7 bases; junction bases outside the gene matches: 6. CDR3 DNA sequence: TGCGCCAGCAGCCGAGAGACAGGGGGCAGTGAAAAACTGTTTTTT. Amino acids: CASSRETGGSEKLFF.

CDR3 DNA sequence: TGTGCCAGCAGCTACGCGGGGGACGGGCATAAGTCCGGGGAGCTGTTTTTT. It translates to CASSYAGDGHKSGELFF. The rearrangement joins TRBV9 to TRBJ2-2; 7 nucleotides align to TRBD2. Germline V CDR1 and CDR2: SGDLS, YYNGEE. The length of the CDR3 is 17 residues. The ends lost 4 bases at V and 6 bases at J; junction bases unmatched: 15.

V is TRBV9 and J is TRBJ2-2; 9 bases line up with TRBD2. The CDR3 contains 15 residues. V dropped 4 bases and J dropped 8; count of bases not matched to a gene: 9. Germline loops: CDR1 SGDLS, CDR2 YYNGEE. The CDR3 DNA reads as TGTGCCAGCAGCACCTTTAGCGGGGGAGGAGGGGAGCTGTTTTTT. It yields the protein CASSTFSGGGGELFF.

This clone was found a few times. This rearrangement joins TRBV5-6 to TRBJ1-2, with 8 bases that match TRBD1. The length of the CDR3 is 15 residues. After removal of 5 bases from V and 0 bases from J, the junction contained 6 bases not matched to a gene. Germline V gives CDR1 SGHDT, CDR2 YYEEEE. The CDR3 protein is CASRAGQEPNYGYTF. The CDR3 nucleotides read TGTGCCAGCAGAGCGGGACAGGAACCTAACTATGGCTACACCTTC. The entire variable domain, with the rest obtained from reference TRBV5-6 and TRBJ1-2, is as follows: DAGVTQSPTHLIKTRGQQVTLRCSPKSGHDTVSWYQQALGQGPQFIFQYYEEEERQRGNFPDRFSGHQFPNYSSELNVNALLLGDSALYLCASRAGQEPNYGYTFGSGTRLTVV.

The chain recombines TRBV7-2 with TRBJ2-3; no reliable D call. This CDR3 has 14 amino acids. The germline gives CDR1 SGHTA, CDR2 FQGNSA. V lost 5 bases and J 0 bases, leaving 9 bases between the germline ends. The CDR3 nucleotides are TGTGCCAGCAGCGCTCTAGAAAGCACAGATACGCAGTATTTT. Amino acid sequence: CASSALESTDTQYF.

This chain uses TRBV28 with TRBJ2-1; TRBD2 agrees at 9 bases. In germline, CDR1 is MDHEN, CDR2 SYDVKM. The CDR3 totals 17 residues. With 0 bases clipped from V and 7 bases from J, the junction kept 10 bases outside the gene matches. CDR3 in amino acids: CASSLWTSGPFRNEQFF. The CDR3 DNA reads as TGTGCCAGCAGTTTATGGACTAGCGGACCATTTCGGAATGAGCAGTTCTTC.

The chain recombines TRBV2 with TRBJ2-3, with TRBD2 identical over 10 bases. Germline trimming cut 3 bases from V and 8 bases from J; bases unmatched to any gene: 8. The germline CDR1 and CDR2 sequences are SNHLY and FYNNEI. There are 15 residues in the CDR3. This CDR3 is CASSDLAGALATQYF. As DNA, the CDR3 is TGTGCCAGCAGTGATCTAGCGGGGGCTCTAGCTACGCAGTATTTT.

This rearrangement joins TRBV6-4 to TRBJ1-1; 7 bases fit TRBD1. Germline V gene data show CDR1 as MRHNA and CDR2 as SNTAGT. V lost 3 bases to trimming and J lost 1 base; unmatched junction nucleotides: 8. This CDR3 is 16 amino acids long. The CDR3 bases are TGTGCCAGCAGTGAGCCCCGGGCAGGGGGGAACACTGAAGCTTTCTTT. It codes for CASSEPRAGGNTEAFF.

The V call is TRBV11-2, the J call TRBJ2-1; maybe TRBD2 (5 bases). The germline gives CDR1 SGHAT, CDR2 FQNNGV. This CDR3 is 15 amino acids long. Trimming removed 1 base at V and 0 bases at J, with 7 bases between. CDR3 sequence reads: CASSLVGSSYNEQFF. The CDR3 DNA is TGTGCCAGCAGCTTAGTAGGGAGCTCCTACAATGAGCAGTTCTTC.

The chain couples TRBV5-1 to TRBJ2-2; D is undetermined. Germline assignment: CDR1 SGHRS and CDR2 YFSETQ. CDR3 length: 13 residues. The V gene lost 0 bases and the J gene lost 8 bases, with 8 bases spanning the gap. The CDR3 nucleotides read TGCGCCAGCAGCTTGGTAACGGTAGGGGAGCTGTTTTTT. Translated, it gives CASSLVTVGELFF.

This chain uses TRBV19 with TRBJ1-3, with a possible D match to TRBD1 (6 bases). Germline lookup yields CDR1 LNHDA and CDR2 SQIVND (reference sequence). The CDR3 spans 15 residues. Trimming took off 7 bases at V and 4 bases at J, with 17 bases between the two ends. CDR3 protein: CASIQRGQSGNTIYF. The DNA of the CDR3 is TGTGCCAGTATTCAACGGGGACAAAGCGGAAACACCATATATTTT.

The chain is built from TRBV11-1 and TRBJ2-2, with D maybe TRBD2 (5 bases). The germline CDR1 and CDR2 sequences are SGHAT and FQDESV (reference sequence). This CDR3 is 16 amino acids long. Trimming took off 2 bases at V and 5 bases at J, with 15 bases between the two ends. The CDR3 sequence is CASSLSGSARTGELFF. CDR3 in DNA: TGTGCCAGCAGCTTAAGCGGCTCCGCAAGAACCGGGGAGCTGTTTTTT.

The CDR3 DNA reads TGCGCCAGCAGTGTAATGACACCGTGGGACACCATATATTTT. This translates into CASSVMTPWDTIYF. This chain links TRBV10-2 with TRBJ1-3; no clear D gene. Germline CDR1 and CDR2: WSHSY and SAAADI. The CDR3 loop spans 14 amino acids. V lost 4 bases to trimming and J lost 8 bases, with 15 bases between them.

The chain uses TRBV15 and TRBJ1-3; a weak D match, TRBD1 (5 bases). The germline CDR1 and CDR2 sequences are LNHNV and YYDKDF (reference sequence). This CDR3 is 13 amino acids long. V shed 10 bases and J shed 0 bases, with 10 bases lying between them. The CDR3 DNA reads as TGTGCCAGTAGACAGTACTCTGGAAACACCATATATTTT. It encodes CASRQYSGNTIYF.

The CDR3 here is CASSPPPGNEQFF. DNA of the CDR3: TGTGCCAGCAGCCCCCCACCGGGTAATGAGCAGTTCTTC. J is TRBJ2-1 and V is TRBV3-1 (or the pseudogene TRBV3-2); D is unclear. V shed 4 bases and J shed 7 bases, with 11 bases lying between them. This CDR3 contains 13 residues. In germline, CDR1 is LGHDT, CDR2 YNNKEL (reference sequence).

V and J are TRBV7-6 and TRBJ2-2; TRBD2 aligns across 9 bases. CDR1 and CDR2 (germline): SGHVS, FNYEAQ. The CDR3 runs 16 residues. V shed 4 bases, J shed 0 bases, and the junction held 3 bases outside the gene matches. The CDR3 DNA is TGTGCCAGCAGCTATAGCGGGGGAACGAACACCGGGGAGCTGTTTTTT. This codes for CASSYSGGTNTGELFF.

The chain couples TRBV28 to TRBJ1-5; D is unresolved. Germline V CDR1 and CDR2: MDHEN, SYDVKM. Between the trimmed V and J ends, which lost 3 bases and 6 bases, there was a span of 15 bases. The CDR3 is made up of 15 amino acids. CDR3 DNA sequence: TGTGCCAGCAGTTTGGGAGGGATTGGCGGTCAGCCCCAGCATTTT. Residues: CASSLGGIGGQPQHF.

This chain joins TRBV20-1 and TRBJ1-2; D not certain. The ends were cut back, 5 bases at V and 8 bases at J, with 12 bases in the middle. CDR1 DFQATT and CDR2 SNEGSKA come from the germline V gene (reference sequence). This CDR3 has 11 residues. As DNA, the CDR3 is TGCAGTGCTGGTTCAGGCGCCGGCTACACCTTC. Residues: CSAGSGAGYTF.